This entry concerns a single T cell receptor beta chain. Its antigen is unknown. The input lacks base qualities; no much larger clone sits a single base away. These data originate in a study of blood T cell repertoires in COVID-19 (dated by TCRdb to between 2020 and 2021). Describing the broader study: Samples from collaborators originated in the United States, Italy and Spain and spanned both the acute and convalescent phases of COVID-19. Deeply sampled blood TCRbeta repertoires from subjects exposed to, actively infected with, or recovered from COVID-19 were included in the dataset. Where available, HLA class I and class II types were obtained from metadata supplied by the sample provider rather than from assay-based typing. Samples were obtained from the ongoing ImmuneRACE study (first 160 participants) and from 1,254 subjects provided by 6 global collaborators. The repertoires were released in a freely available public database meant as a resource for research on the immune response to SARS-CoV-2. Sample metadata almost always included a de-identified subject ID, COVID-19 status, age in years and sex. The material from the prospective study consisted of cDNA or gDNA derived from T cells, B-cell-depleted T cells, or PBMCs.

TCRbeta CDR3 regions were amplified from genomic DNA using the immunoSEQ Assay, a bias-controlled multiplex PCR. On the authors' methods: The number of nucleated cells in each sample was estimated from the amplification of reference gene primers within the assay. To quantify the absolute abundance of each unique TCRbeta CDR3 rearrangement, sequence reads were collapsed and filtered. For each sample, productive Simpson clonality was calculated as the square root of Simpson's diversity index over productive rearrangements. Here the immuneACCESS table is served through TCRdb, limited to in-frame sequences with V and J called. Missing clones are a known gap in these copies; in checked studies unresolved V genes cover under half, and the rest lacks a known reason. D and trimming were read from the DNA, whereas the V and J calls and clone size are those reported in that table. The sample includes 150,000 to 200,000 clones, with under 95% observed a single time. Of the sample, roughly a sixth falls within the top ten clones.

Collaborating institutions collected whole blood in K2EDTA tubes following their own protocols. For TCRbeta analysis, collaborators shipped samples in one of three forms: frozen whole blood, isolated PBMCs, or DNA extracted from either of those sample types. Findings and caveats that apply to the study as a whole: The amount of clinical and demographic metadata varied by source and participant and was provided uncurated.

Via the germline V gene, CDR1 is SGHAT and CDR2 FQNNGV. The CDR3 has 16 amino acids, counting the end cysteine and phenylalanine. Only CDR3 DNA is held: 48 bases, read in frame from base 1. At the junction V is shortened by 1 base and J by 1 base; bases outside the gene matches: 3. The chain uses TRBV11-2 and TRBJ2-7; the central 11 bases match TRBD2. This clonotype originated in a man in his 60s with active or convalescent COVID-19. The sample taken for sequencing was peripheral blood. The bases read TGTGCCAGCAGCTTAGGACTAGCGGGGCTGTCCTACGAGCAGTACTTC. It is translated as CASSLGLAGLSYEQYF.